These 10 T cell receptor beta chains came from one sample sequenced in a study of blood T cells in healthy people across ages. The authors ran a second PCR of about 6 to 12 cycles using a sample-barcoded 5' primer and a J-beta primer mix. TCRdb used MiXCR to reprocess the 5' RACE reads, holding one entry per CDR3 protein. The sample includes around 1,900,000 distinct CDR3 sequences, roughly two fifths of them seen just once. The sample comprised blood. The receptors were gathered from a human donor in good health.

This clonotype has only a few counts. This chain uses TRBV5-1 with TRBJ2-1, with TRBD2 identical over 8 bases. CDR3 length: 16 residues. Germline trimming cut 4 bases from V and 5 bases from J; bases unmatched to any gene: 11. Germline assignment: CDR1 SGHRS and CDR2 YFSETQ. The chain's CDR3 is CASSVLTSGENNEQFF. The CDR3 region has the DNA TGCGCCAGCAGCGTACTTACTAGCGGTGAAAACAATGAGCAGTTCTTC.

This clonotype appeared a few times. The rearrangement uses TRBV20-1 and TRBJ2-3, with a possible D match to TRBD1 (5 bases). Trimming cost V 3 bases and J 4 bases, with 8 bases left between them. Germline V CDR1 and CDR2: DFQATT, SNEGSKA (reference sequence). This CDR3 spans 12 amino acids. CDR3: CSARGPADTQYF. CDR3 DNA: TGCAGTGCTAGGGGGCCTGCAGATACGCAGTATTTT.

The chain recombines TRBV19 with TRBJ2-7, with 7 bases that match TRBD2. Germline loops: CDR1 LNHDA, CDR2 SQIVND (reference sequence). CDR3 length equals 15 residues. V lost 1 base and J lost 1; bases outside the gene matches: 4. As DNA, the CDR3 is TGTGCCAGTAGTATAGGGCAGGGAGGGTCCTACGAGCAGTACTTC. Its protein is CASSIGQGGSYEQYF.

The V call is TRBV12-3 or TRBV12-4, the J call TRBJ1-2; maybe TRBD1 (6 bases). The CDR3 has 16 amino acids. The ends were cut back, 6 bases at V and 1 base at J, with 18 bases in the middle. CDR3 protein: CASSRDGQYVNYGYTF. CDR3 in DNA: TGTGCCAGCAGCCGCGACGGACAGTATGTTAACTATGGCTACACCTTC.

This clonotype has a handful of counts. The chain combines TRBV7-8 with TRBJ2-3; no firm D call. The CDR3 length is 14 residues. The V and J ends lost 3 bases and 3 bases respectively, with 10 bases between them. The germline gives CDR1 SGHVS, CDR2 FQNEAQ. CDR3 coding DNA: TGTGCCAGCAGCTTGCTATTAGATACAGATACGCAGTATTTT. The encoded protein is CASSLLLDTDTQYF.

There are a few counts of this clonotype. Germline is not matched at one junction end, which may reflect a read error. The chain couples TRBV5-1 to TRBJ2-1; the D gene is possibly TRBD1 (6 bases). This CDR3 contains 13 residues. Germline lookup yields CDR1 SGHRS and CDR2 YFSETQ. The CDR3 coding sequence is TGCGCCAGCAGCCTACAGGGAAGCAATGAGCGGTTCTTC. It is translated as CASSLQGSNERFF.

The chain has TRBV11-1 and TRBJ1-6; possibly TRBD1 for D (6 bases). Trimming removed 4 bases at V and 7 bases at J, with 17 bases between. The CDR3 contains 16 residues. Germline values: CDR1 SGHAT, CDR2 FQDESV (reference sequence). CDR3 nucleotide sequence: TGTGCCAGCAGCTGGTCCTGGAGGACAGAAAATTCACCCCTCCACTTT. This gives the protein CASSWSWRTENSPLHF. The variable domain in full, with the rest retrieved from reference TRBV11-1 and TRBJ1-6, is EAEVAQSPRYKITEKSQAVAFWCDPISGHATLYWYRQILGQGPELLVQFQDESVVDDSQLPKDRFSAERLKGVDSTLKIQPAELGDSAMYLCASSWSWRTENSPLHFGNGTRLTVT.

A few counts support this clonotype. V is TRBV12-3 or TRBV12-4 and J is TRBJ2-7, with 15 bases lining up with TRBD2. This CDR3 has 15 amino acids. V lost 6 bases, J lost 3 bases, and 3 bases stayed unmatched. CDR3 nucleotides: TGTGCCAGCAGGCTGGGACTAGCGGGGGGCTACGAGCAGTACTTC. Its translation: CASRLGLAGGYEQYF.

The rearrangement links TRBV5-8 to TRBJ2-4, with 9 bases identical to TRBD1. This CDR3 has 16 residues. Trimming removed 5 bases from V and 8 bases from J; junction bases left unmatched: 14. Germline CDR1 SGHTS, CDR2 YDEGEE. The CDR3 sequence is CASRQWTDRGEHIQYF. The CDR3 DNA is TGTGCCAGCAGGCAATGGACGGACAGGGGAGAACACATTCAGTACTTC.

In its sample, this clonotype was seen once. J is TRBJ1-6 and V is TRBV7-8, with D maybe TRBD1 (6 bases). V dropped 5 bases and J dropped 2 bases, with 13 bases sitting between them. The CDR3 extends over 16 amino acids. Looked up from germline, CDR1 is SGHVS and CDR2 is FQNEAQ. The DNA for the CDR3 is TGTGCCAGCAGCCCCGGTGGGGGGCCCTATAATTCACCCCTCCACTTT. This gives the protein CASSPGGGPYNSPLHF.